A single sample is the source of the 18 T cell receptor beta chains below, sequenced in a study of OX40 agonist ivuxolimab in advanced cancers. Measured with immunoSEQ multiplex PCR; TCRdb has only the in-frame clones, and not every one. The data show approximately 64,000 clones, around four fifths seen once. The sequencing used CD4+ or CD8+ T cells sorted from blood, collected in a trial of the OX40 agonist ivuxolimab. These receptor sequences come from an adult with an advanced solid tumor such as melanoma, head and neck, liver or kidney cancer.

This sequence joins TRBV2 and TRBJ2-7; D gene uncertain. CDR1 and CDR2 (germline): SNHLY, FYNNEI. This CDR3 region has 14 residues. Trimming took off 6 bases at V and 4 bases at J, with 16 bases between the two ends. Here the CDR3 reads CASRESYIRYEQYF. DNA for the CDR3: TGTGCCAGCAGAGAAAGTTATATCCGTTACGAGCAGTACTTC.

The gene calls are TRBV7-9 and TRBJ2-2; TRBD2 aligns across 9 bases. The ends lost 5 bases at V and 8 bases at J; junction bases unmatched: 9. Per germline, CDR1 SEHNR and CDR2 FQNEAQ (reference sequence). This CDR3 has 15 amino acids. CDR3 coding DNA: TGTGCCAGCAGCCCCGGACTAGCGAGTCCTGGGGAGCTGTTTTTT. Protein sequence: CASSPGLASPGELFF.

As regards this clone: Sequence at one end of the junction differs from germline and may be a read error. J is TRBJ2-5 and V is TRBV7-7, with D tentatively TRBD1 (5 bases). This CDR3 has 13 residues. Germline V gene lookup returns CDR1 SSHAT and CDR2 FNYEAQ (reference sequence). The chain's CDR3 is CASSLGPKETQYF. The CDR3 nucleotides read TGTGCTAGCAGCTTGGGGCCTAAAGAGACCCAGTACTTC.

The chain employs TRBV18 and TRBJ1-2; no clear D gene. V lost 1 base and J lost 8, with 11 bases in between. CDR3 length: 13 amino acids. Per the germline V gene, CDR1 is KGHSH and CDR2 is LQKENI. Written as DNA, the CDR3 is TGTGCCAGCTCACCACAAGCAGAGTCCGGCTACACCTTC. Protein product: CASSPQAESGYTF.

By its share, this clone is medium-sized (0.01 to 0.1%). As DNA, the CDR3 is TGTGCCAGCAGCTTATATGCCCAGGGCTACGAGCAGTACTTC. Amino acids: CASSLYAQGYEQYF. The chain recombines TRBV7-3 with TRBJ2-7, with TRBD1 as a possible D gene (5 bases). With 2 bases removed from V and 3 bases from J, the gap between germline ends came to 11 bases. CDR1 and CDR2 (germline): SGHTA, FQGTGA. The CDR3 sequence is 14 residues long.

The V call is TRBV2, the J call TRBJ2-7; the D gene is possibly TRBD2 (6 bases). V was cut by 6 bases and J by 4 bases, with 16 bases left in between. The CDR3 extends over 14 amino acids. Germline V gives CDR1 SNHLY, CDR2 FYNNEI. CDR3: CASRWGGEIYEQYF. The CDR3 coding sequence is TGTGCCAGCAGGTGGGGCGGGGAGATTTACGAGCAGTACTTC.

The V and J genes are TRBV7-9 and TRBJ1-2; 7 bases fit TRBD1. The germline V gene encodes CDR1 SEHNR and CDR2 FQNEAQ (reference sequence). V lost 3 bases, J lost 6 bases, and 13 bases stayed unmatched. CDR3 length: 16 residues. CDR3: CASSFKGQFHGNGYTF. CDR3 coding DNA: TGTGCCAGCAGCTTCAAGGGACAGTTCCACGGAAATGGCTACACCTTC.

The rearrangement uses TRBV9 and TRBJ2-7; 9 bases align to TRBD2. J gave up 3 bases and V 0 bases, and 4 bases lay outside the gene matches. The CDR3 has 15 residues. The V gene's germline CDR1 is SGDLS and CDR2 YYNGEE. The CDR3 sequence: CASSVGGGGYYEQYF. The CDR3 DNA follows: TGTGCCAGCAGCGTAGGCGGGGGGGGCTACTACGAGCAGTACTTC.

The rearrangement links TRBV7-9 to TRBJ2-1; 14 bases align to TRBD2. Germline CDR1 SEHNR, CDR2 FQNEAQ (reference sequence). J lost 8 bases, V lost 3 bases, and 3 bases had no gene match. This CDR3 spans 15 amino acids. CDR3 sequence reads: CASSLGTSGRDEQFF. DNA for the CDR3: TGTGCCAGCAGCTTGGGGACTAGCGGGAGAGATGAGCAGTTCTTC. Using reference TRBV7-9 and TRBJ2-1 for the parts outside the CDR3, the full variable domain is DTGVSQNPRHKITKRGQNVTFRCDPISEHNRLYWYRQTLGQGPEFLTYFQNEAQLEKSRLLSDRFSAERPKGSFSTLEIQRTEQGDSAMYLCASSLGTSGRDEQFFGPGTRLTVL.

This clone was detected once. The DNA for the CDR3 is TGTGCCAGCAGCCCCCCGGCAGGGTCAGATACGCAGTATTTT. The encoded protein is CASSPPAGSDTQYF. The chain carries TRBV11-2 and TRBJ2-3, with a weak D call TRBD1 (5 bases). The CDR3 covers 14 residues. V was trimmed by 5 bases and J by 4 bases, leaving 13 bases between them. Per the germline V gene, CDR1 is SGHAT and CDR2 is FQNNGV.

This clone was seen a single time. The chain employs TRBV9 and TRBJ2-1, with TRBD2 identical over 11 bases. J gave up 8 bases and V 3 bases, and 7 bases lay outside the gene matches. The CDR3 totals 15 residues. Germline CDR1 SGDLS, CDR2 YYNGEE. CDR3 bases: TGTGCCAGCAGCGACATAGCGGGAGGGGGCGATGAGCAGTTCTTC. This encodes CASSDIAGGGDEQFF.

This chain links TRBV7-2 with TRBJ1-5; D gene uncertain. The V end lost 6 bases, the J end lost 3 bases, and 12 bases lay between the germline ends. CDR1 and CDR2 from the germline V gene are SGHTA and FQGNSA. This CDR3 has 14 amino acids. The CDR3 coding sequence is TGTGCCAGCAGGGAAACGTTTTCCAATCAGCCCCAGCATTTT. Its translation is CASRETFSNQPQHF.

V and J are TRBV19 and TRBJ2-5, with 11 positions matching TRBD2. Unmatched junction bases numbered 8, after V lost 3 bases and J lost 5 bases. CDR1 is LNHDA and CDR2 is SQIVND in the germline V gene (reference sequence). The CDR3 has 16 residues. CDR3 bases: TGTGCCAGTAGTATGGGGACTAGCGGTTCTGGGGAGACCCAGTACTTC. It is translated as CASSMGTSGSGETQYF.

V is TRBV5-1 and J is TRBJ2-2; a weak D match, TRBD2 (6 bases). The CDR3 sequence is 17 residues long. Trimming removed 4 bases at V and 2 bases at J, with 18 bases between. Germline-derived CDR1 and CDR2 are SGHRS and YFSETQ. For the CDR3, the DNA is TGCGCCAGCAGCCACGGGGAGGAGGGACTCAACACCGGGGAGCTGTTTTTT. This encodes CASSHGEEGLNTGELFF.

The chain employs TRBV5-6 and TRBJ2-3; D is ambiguous. V lost 2 bases to trimming and J lost 4 bases, with 8 bases between them. The germline gives CDR1 SGHDT, CDR2 YYEEEE. The CDR3 loop spans 13 amino acids. CDR3 loop: CASSLGGPDTQYF. Written as DNA, the CDR3 is TGTGCCAGCAGCTTAGGTGGCCCAGATACGCAGTATTTT. Based on the CDR3 plus reference TRBV5-6 and TRBJ2-3, the full variable domain is DAGVTQSPTHLIKTRGQQVTLRCSPKSGHDTVSWYQQALGQGPQFIFQYYEEEERQRGNFPDRFSGHQFPNYSSELNVNALLLGDSALYLCASSLGGPDTQYFGPGTRLTVL.

This chain uses TRBV4-3 with TRBJ1-4; TRBD1 matches at 7 bases. Germline loops: CDR1 LGHNA, CDR2 YSLEER. The V gene end was trimmed by 0 bases and the J gene end by 8 bases; junction bases not matched to a gene: 9. The length of the CDR3 is 16 residues. For the CDR3, the DNA is TGCGCCAGCAGCCAAGATCAGGACAGGTGGTTCGAAAAACTGTTTTTT. Its protein product is CASSQDQDRWFEKLFF.

This chain joins TRBV28 and TRBJ2-1; no clear D gene. The germline gives CDR1 MDHEN, CDR2 SYDVKM. V was clipped by 3 bases and J by 0 bases, with 12 bases between them. The CDR3 spans 16 residues. This CDR3 is CASSFLGGSSYNEQFF. Written as DNA, the CDR3 is TGTGCCAGCAGTTTTTTGGGCGGAAGCTCCTACAATGAGCAGTTCTTC. Together with reference TRBV28 and TRBJ2-1, the CDR3 gives the full variable domain: DVKVTQSSRYLVKRTGEKVFLECVQDMDHENMFWYRQDPGLGLRLIYFSYDVKMKEKGDIPEGYSVSREKKERFSLILESASTNQTSMYLCASSFLGGSSYNEQFFGPGTRLTVL.

V is TRBV28 and J is TRBJ1-1; D is unclear. Per germline, CDR1 MDHEN and CDR2 SYDVKM. Trimming removed 6 bases at V and 6 bases at J, with 14 bases between. This CDR3 is 13 amino acids long. The CDR3 region is CASSSPRKAEAFF. The CDR3 DNA sequence: TGTGCCAGCAGCTCGCCAAGGAAGGCTGAAGCTTTCTTT.